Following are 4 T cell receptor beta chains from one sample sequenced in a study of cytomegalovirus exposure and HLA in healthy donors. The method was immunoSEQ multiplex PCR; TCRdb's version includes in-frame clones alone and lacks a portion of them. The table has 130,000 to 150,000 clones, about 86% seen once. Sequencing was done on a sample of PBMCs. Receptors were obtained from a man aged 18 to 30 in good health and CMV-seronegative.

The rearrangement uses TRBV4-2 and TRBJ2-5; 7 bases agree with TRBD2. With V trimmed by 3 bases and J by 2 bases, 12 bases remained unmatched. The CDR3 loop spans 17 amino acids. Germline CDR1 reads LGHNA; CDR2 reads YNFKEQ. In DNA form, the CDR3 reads TGTGCCAGCAGCCAGGAACCCGAGGGTAGCGGGCAAGAGACCCAGTACTTC. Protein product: CASSQEPEGSGQETQYF.

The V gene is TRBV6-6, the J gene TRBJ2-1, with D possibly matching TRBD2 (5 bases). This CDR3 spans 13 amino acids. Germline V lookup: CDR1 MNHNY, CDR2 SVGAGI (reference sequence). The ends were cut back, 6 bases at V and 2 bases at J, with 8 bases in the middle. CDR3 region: CASRGVPYNEQFF. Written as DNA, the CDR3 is TGTGCCAGCAGGGGAGTCCCCTACAATGAGCAGTTCTTC.

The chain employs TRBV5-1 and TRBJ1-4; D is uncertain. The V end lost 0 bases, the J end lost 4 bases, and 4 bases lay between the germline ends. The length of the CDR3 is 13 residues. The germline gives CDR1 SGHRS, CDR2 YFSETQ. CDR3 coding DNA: TGCGCCAGCAGCTTGGACATTAATGAAAAACTGTTTTTT. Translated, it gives CASSLDINEKLFF.

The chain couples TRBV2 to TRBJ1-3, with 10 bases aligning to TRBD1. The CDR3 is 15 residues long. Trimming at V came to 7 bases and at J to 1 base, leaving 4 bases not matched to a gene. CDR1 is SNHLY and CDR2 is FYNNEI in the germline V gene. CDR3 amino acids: CASTWDRGSGNTIYF. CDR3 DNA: TGTGCCAGCACCTGGGACAGGGGTTCTGGAAACACCATATATTTT. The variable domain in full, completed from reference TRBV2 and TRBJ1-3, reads EPEVTQTPSHQVTQMGQEVILRCVPISNHLYFYWYRQILGQKVEFLVSFYNNEISEKSEIFDDQFSVERPDGSNFTLKIRSTKLEDSAMYFCASTWDRGSGNTIYFGEGSWLTVV.